These T cell receptor beta chains were read from a single sample in a study of blood T cells in healthy people across ages. TCRdb re-derived calls from the 5' RACE reads in MiXCR, one entry per CDR3 protein. This sample carries hundreds of thousands of distinct CDR3 sequences, less than 35% of them seen once, and the ten largest clones take 15% to 19%. The material sequenced was blood. The receptors were gathered from a woman older than 75 in good health. Each CDR3 is given with its conserved first and last residue. A D gene is named only where the DNA matches it firmly. The size field is filled for only some rows; it gives once, few, many or a size class.

>NA|TRBJ1-5|TRBV7-6|NA
TGTGCCAGCAGTCACGACTTGCCGGGACGGGGGTACAATCAGCCCCAGCATTTT
CASSHDLPGRGYNQPQHF
>TRBD1|TRBJ1-1|TRBV7-2|many
TGTGCCAGCAGCTTAGTTAGGACAGGGCAGGTAAACACTGAAGCTTTCTTT
CASSLVRTGQVNTEAFF
>NA|TRBJ1-4|TRBV7-2|many
TGTGCCAGCAGCCAGACATTGGTGGGTGAAAAACTGTTTTTT
CASSQTLVGEKLFF
>NA|TRBJ2-5|TRBV19|NA
TGTGCCAGTAGTAGCGGGGGCTTCCAAGAGACCCAGTACTTC
CASSSGGFQETQYF
>TRBD1|TRBJ2-1|TRBV2|many
TGTGCCAGCATGACCGACAGGGGGGTAGGGGATGAGCAGTTCTTC
CASMTDRGVGDEQFF
>TRBD2|TRBJ2-5|TRBV5-1|NA
TGCGCCAGCAGCTTGGGCCCTAGCGGGGGGCCCCAAGAGACCCAGTACTTC
CASSLGPSGGPQETQYF
>TRBD1|TRBJ2-7|TRBV2|many
TGTGCCAGCACAGACAGGGGCGCCTACGAGCAGTACTTC
CASTDRGAYEQYF
>NA|TRBJ2-1|TRBV7-9|many
TGTGCCAGCAGCTTAGGGGCGGGAAACTCCTACAATGAGCAGTTCTTC
CASSLGAGNSYNEQFF
>NA|TRBJ2-3|TRBV3-1|many
TGTGCCAGCAGCCAAGATATAGGTGTCAGGGGGGGAACCCACACAGATACGCAGTATTTT
CASSQDIGVRGGTHTDTQYF
>TRBD2|TRBJ2-7|TRBV7-2|NA
TGTGCCAGCAGCCCCCAAGCGGGGGGCTACGAGCAGTACTTC
CASSPQAGGYEQYF
>TRBD2|TRBJ2-5|TRBV10-3|NA
TGTGCCATCAGTCCGAGCGGGAGGACCATCCAAGAGACCCAGTACTTC
CAISPSGRTIQETQYF
>NA|TRBJ2-7|TRBV3-1|many
TGTGCCAGCAGCCAAGATGCACAGGATTACGAGCAGTACTTC
CASSQDAQDYEQYF
>NA|TRBJ2-1|TRBV9|many
TGTGCCAGCAGCCTAAGGGGAACAGCCAATGAGCAGTTCTTC
CASSLRGTANEQFF
>TRBD1|TRBJ2-4|TRBV28|few
TGTGCCAGCAGAGCCCGGGACAGGGATGCCAAAAACATTCAGTACTTC
CASRARDRDAKNIQYF
>NA|TRBJ1-2|TRBV3-1|NA
TGTGCCAGCAGCGGGAATATGTACTATGGCTACACCTTC
CASSGNMYYGYTF
>TRBD1|TRBJ2-7|TRBV5-1|NA
TGCGCCAGCAGCTCCCTTATTCCGGGACAGGGAACCTTAAGCTCCTACAATGAGCAGTACTTC
CASSSLIPGQGTLSSYNEQYF
>TRBD2|TRBJ2-1|TRBV7-9|many
TGTGCCAGCACCCGGGGGGACGCCTACAATGAGCAGTTCTTC
CASTRGDAYNEQFF
>TRBD1|TRBJ1-2|TRBV7-6|many
TGTGCCAGCAGCTTATTCAGGGGGCTTGGCTACACCTTC
CASSLFRGLGYTF
>TRBD1|TRBJ2-5|TRBV20-1|NA
TGCAGTGCCAGTTCCGGACAGGGCCGAGGGGAGACCCAGTACTTC
CSASSGQGRGETQYF